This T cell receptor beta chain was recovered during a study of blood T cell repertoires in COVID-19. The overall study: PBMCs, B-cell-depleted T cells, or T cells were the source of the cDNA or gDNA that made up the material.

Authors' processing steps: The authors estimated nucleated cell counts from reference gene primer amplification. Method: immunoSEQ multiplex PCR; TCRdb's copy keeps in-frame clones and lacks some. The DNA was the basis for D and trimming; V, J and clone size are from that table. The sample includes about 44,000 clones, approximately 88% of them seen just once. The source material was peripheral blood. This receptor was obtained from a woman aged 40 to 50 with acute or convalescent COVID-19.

CDR3 coding DNA: TGTGCCAGCAGCTACACCGTTAACTATGGCTACACCTTC. It is translated as CASSYTVNYGYTF. The genes are TRBV3-1 (or the pseudogene TRBV3-2) and TRBJ1-2; D unresolved. Germline CDR1 and CDR2: LGHDT and YNNKEL (reference sequence). This CDR3 contains 13 residues. Trimming cost V 5 bases and J 1 base, with 8 bases left between them.